This paragraph covers one TCR beta chain sequence. The antigen remains unidentified. Sample treatment: about 20 received Ad26.COV2.S at low or high dose, single or two shots; about 5 received placebo; per-sample allocation not given. Day 63 after the first injection of vaccine or placebo was the sampling time. Trimming cost V 7 bases and J 2 bases, with 6 bases left between them. The germline CDR1 and CDR2 sequences are MNHEY and SVGAGI. The CDR3 spans 12 residues. The data were obtained in a study of Ad26.COV2.S vaccination and SARS-CoV-2 variants. Findings and caveats of the study: Post-vaccination breadth of spike-specific CD8+ and CD4+ T cell responses was reportedly substantial. Measurement of non-spike TCR breadth gave similar results in vaccine and placebo recipients.

Measured with immunoSEQ multiplex PCR; TCRdb has only the in-frame clones, and not every one. The sample lists about 450,000 clones; roughly nine tenths were seen once. The clonotype was recovered from a person between 18 and 65 years old who received the Ad26.COV2.S COVID-19 vaccine or a placebo. Sequencing was performed on peripheral blood, taken in a trial of Ad26.COV2.S vaccine versus placebo. The chain carries TRBV6-5 and TRBJ1-3; D unclear. The CDR3 DNA sequence: TGTGCCAGCAAAGGCACTGGAAACACCATATATTTT. Translation gives CASKGTGNTIYF.